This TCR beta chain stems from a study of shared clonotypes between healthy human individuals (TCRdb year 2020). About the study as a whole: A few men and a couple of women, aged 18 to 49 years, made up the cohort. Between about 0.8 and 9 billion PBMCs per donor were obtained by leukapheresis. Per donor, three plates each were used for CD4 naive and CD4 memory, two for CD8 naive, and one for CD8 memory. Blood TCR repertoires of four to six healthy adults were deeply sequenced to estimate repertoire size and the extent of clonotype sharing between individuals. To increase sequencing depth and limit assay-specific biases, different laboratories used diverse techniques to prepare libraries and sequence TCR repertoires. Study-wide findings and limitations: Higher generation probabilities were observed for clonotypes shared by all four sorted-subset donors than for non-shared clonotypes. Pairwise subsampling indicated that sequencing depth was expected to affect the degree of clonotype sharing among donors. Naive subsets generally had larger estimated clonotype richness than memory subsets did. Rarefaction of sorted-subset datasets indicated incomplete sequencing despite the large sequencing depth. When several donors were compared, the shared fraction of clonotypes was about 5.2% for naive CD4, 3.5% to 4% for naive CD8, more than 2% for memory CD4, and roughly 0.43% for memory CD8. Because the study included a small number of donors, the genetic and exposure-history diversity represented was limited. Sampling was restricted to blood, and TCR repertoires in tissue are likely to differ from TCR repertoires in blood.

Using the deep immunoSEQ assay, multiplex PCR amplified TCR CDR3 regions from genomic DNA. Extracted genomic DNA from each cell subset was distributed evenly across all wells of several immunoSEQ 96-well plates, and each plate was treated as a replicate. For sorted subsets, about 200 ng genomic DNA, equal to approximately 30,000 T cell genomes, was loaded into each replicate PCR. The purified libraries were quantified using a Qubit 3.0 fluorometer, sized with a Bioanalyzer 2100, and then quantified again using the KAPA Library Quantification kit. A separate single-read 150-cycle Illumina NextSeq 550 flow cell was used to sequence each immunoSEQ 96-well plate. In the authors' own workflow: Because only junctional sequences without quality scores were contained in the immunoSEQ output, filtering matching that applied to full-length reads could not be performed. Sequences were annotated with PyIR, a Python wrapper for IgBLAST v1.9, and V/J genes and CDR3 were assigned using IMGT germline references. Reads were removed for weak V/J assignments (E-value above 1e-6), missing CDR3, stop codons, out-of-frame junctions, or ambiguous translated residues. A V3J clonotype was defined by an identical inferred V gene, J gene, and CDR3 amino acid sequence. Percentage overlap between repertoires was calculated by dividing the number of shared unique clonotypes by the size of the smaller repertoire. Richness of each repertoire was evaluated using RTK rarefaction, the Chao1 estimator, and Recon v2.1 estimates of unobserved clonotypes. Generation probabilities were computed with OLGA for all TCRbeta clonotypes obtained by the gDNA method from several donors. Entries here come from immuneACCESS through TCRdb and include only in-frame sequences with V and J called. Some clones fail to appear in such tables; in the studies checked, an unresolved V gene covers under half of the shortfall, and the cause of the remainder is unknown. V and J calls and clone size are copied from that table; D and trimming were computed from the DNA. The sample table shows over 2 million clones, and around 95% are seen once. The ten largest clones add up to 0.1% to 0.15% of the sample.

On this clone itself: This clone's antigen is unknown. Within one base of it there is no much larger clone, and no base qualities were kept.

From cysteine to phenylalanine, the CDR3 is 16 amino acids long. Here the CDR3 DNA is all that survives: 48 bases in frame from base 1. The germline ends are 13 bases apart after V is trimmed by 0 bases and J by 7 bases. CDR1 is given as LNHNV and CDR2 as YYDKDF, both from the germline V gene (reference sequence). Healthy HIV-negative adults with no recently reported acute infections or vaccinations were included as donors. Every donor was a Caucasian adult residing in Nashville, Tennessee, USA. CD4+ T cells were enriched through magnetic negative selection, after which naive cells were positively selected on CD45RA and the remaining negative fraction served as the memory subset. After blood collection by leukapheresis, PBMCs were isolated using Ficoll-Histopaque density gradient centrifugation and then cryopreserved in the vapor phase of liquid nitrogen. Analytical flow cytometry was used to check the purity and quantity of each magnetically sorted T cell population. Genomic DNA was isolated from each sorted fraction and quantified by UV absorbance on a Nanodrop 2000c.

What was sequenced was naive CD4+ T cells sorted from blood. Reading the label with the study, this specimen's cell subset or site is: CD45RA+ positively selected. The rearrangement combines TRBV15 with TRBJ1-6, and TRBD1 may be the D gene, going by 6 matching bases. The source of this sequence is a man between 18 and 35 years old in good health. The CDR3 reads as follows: CATSREIGQKNSPLHF. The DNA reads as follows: TGTGCCACCAGCAGAGAAATCGGACAGAAAAATTCACCCCTCCACTTT.